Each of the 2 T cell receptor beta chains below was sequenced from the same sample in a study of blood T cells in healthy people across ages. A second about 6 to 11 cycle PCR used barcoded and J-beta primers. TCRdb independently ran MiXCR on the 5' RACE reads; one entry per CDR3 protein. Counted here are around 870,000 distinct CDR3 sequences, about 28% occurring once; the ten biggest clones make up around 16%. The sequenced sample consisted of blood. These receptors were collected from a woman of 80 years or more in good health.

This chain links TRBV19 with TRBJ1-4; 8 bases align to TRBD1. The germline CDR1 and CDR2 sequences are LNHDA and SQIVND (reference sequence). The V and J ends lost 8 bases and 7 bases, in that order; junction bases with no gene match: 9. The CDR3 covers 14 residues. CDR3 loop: CASSMDRAGEKLFF. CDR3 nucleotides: TGTGCCAGTTCCATGGACAGGGCCGGTGAAAAACTGTTTTTT.

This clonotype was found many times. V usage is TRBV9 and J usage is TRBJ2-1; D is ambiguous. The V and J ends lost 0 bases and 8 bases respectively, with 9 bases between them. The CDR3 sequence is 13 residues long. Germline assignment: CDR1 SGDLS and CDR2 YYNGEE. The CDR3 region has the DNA TGTGCCAGCAGCGTAGCTAACAGCGATGAGCAGTTCTTC. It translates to CASSVANSDEQFF.